Reported below is one T cell receptor (beta chain). The antigen is unknown. Time point denoted: healthy volunteer bleed at 2 weeks. The total RNA was obtained from whole blood that was not fractionated. The CDR3 contains 18 residues. The germline gives CDR1 DFQATT, CDR2 SNEGSKA (reference sequence). With V trimmed by 5 bases and J by 3 bases, 11 bases remained unmatched. Library preparation tagged each individual cDNA molecule with a unique molecular identifier. Under the authors' procedure: Samples ranged from 23,224 to 690,600 TCRs, with a median of roughly 93,000. A single record per CDR3 protein comes from TCRdb applying MiXCR to the RACE reads. These V and J calls rely on TCRdb rather than the paper's analysis. Seen here are tens of thousands of distinct CDR3 sequences, approximately 9.7% observed once, and the top ten hold around 3%. The data derive from a study of human T cells and chemical hapten exposure. Across the study: Small differences in pooled library volume mainly drove the variation in TCR yields per sample.

General study points: High-frequency TCRs, those above 1 in 1000, stayed the same after DPC sensitization.

The J gene is TRBJ2-3, the V gene TRBV20-1; 16 positions agree with TRBD2. This TCR came from a female donor in good health. Some clones in this sample may be carry-over from other donors' samples. Sequencing was done on a sample of whole blood. The CDR3 here is CSADTPGLAGGCTDTQYF. The CDR3 region has the DNA TGCAGTGCTGACACGCCGGGACTAGCGGGAGGGTGTACAGATACGCAGTATTTT.